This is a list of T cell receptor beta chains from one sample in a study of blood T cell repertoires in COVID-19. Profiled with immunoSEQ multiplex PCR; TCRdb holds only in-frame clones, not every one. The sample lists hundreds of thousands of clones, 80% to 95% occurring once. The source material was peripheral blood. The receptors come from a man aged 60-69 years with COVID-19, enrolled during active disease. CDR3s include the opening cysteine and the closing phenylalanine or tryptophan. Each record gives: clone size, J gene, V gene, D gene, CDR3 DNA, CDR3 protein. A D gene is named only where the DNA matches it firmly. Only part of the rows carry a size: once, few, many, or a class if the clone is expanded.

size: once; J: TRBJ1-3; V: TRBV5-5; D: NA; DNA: TGTGCCAGCAGCTTGGGACTGTTTGGAAACACCATATATTTT; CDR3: CASSLGLFGNTIYF
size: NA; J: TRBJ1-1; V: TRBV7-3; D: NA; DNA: TGTGCCAGCTCCCGCGGTCCAACCATTGAAGCTTTCTTT; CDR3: CASSRGPTIEAFF
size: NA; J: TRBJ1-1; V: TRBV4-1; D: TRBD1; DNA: TGCGCCAGCAGCCACGGACAGGGACCAAACACTGAAGCTTTCTTT; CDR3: CASSHGQGPNTEAFF
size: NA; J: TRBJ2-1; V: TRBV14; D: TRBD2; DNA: TGTGCCAGCAGCCAAGGTTCTAGCGGAATCAATGAGCAGTTCTTC; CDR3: CASSQGSSGINEQFF
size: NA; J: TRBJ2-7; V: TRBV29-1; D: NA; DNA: TGCAGCGTTTCGGCGGGGACTTCCGGGGCGCTCTACGAGCAGTACTTC; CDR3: CSVSAGTSGALYEQYF
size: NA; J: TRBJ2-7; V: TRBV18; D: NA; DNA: TGTGCCAGCTCAGGACCGTCGGGGAACGAGCAGTACTTC; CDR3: CASSGPSGNEQYF
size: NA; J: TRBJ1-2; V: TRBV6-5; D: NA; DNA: TGTGCCAGCAGTTACTCGACCAGGCTATCTAACTATGGCTACACCTTC; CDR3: CASSYSTRLSNYGYTF
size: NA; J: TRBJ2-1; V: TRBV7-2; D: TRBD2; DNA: TGTGCCAGCAGCTTAGCGGGGAGGGGGCAGTTCTTC; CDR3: CASSLAGRGQFF
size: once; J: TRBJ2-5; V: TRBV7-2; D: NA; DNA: TGTGCCAGCAGCTCACGGTCCACCCAAGAGACCCAGTACTTC; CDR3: CASSSRSTQETQYF
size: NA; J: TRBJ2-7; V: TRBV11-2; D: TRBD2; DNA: TGTGCCAGCAGCTTAGCGGGTCGTAGCGGGGATGCCGGGGAGCAGTACTTC; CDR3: CASSLAGRSGDAGEQYF
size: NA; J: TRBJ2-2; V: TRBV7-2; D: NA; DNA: TGTGCCAGCAGCTTAGCGCCGGTGGCCACGACTATCCTATCCGGGGAGCTGTTTTTT; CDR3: CASSLAPVATTILSGELFF
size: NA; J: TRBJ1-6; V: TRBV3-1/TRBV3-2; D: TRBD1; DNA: TGTGCCAGCAGCGCCGGACAGGATAATTCACCCCTCCACTTT; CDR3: CASSAGQDNSPLHF
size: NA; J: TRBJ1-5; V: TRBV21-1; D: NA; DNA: TGTGCCAGCAGCTTACCGGGACAGGGGAATCAGCCCCAGCATTTT; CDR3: CASSLPGQGNQPQHF
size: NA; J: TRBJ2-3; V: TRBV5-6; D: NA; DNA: TGTGCCAGCAGCCATGAAGGGACATACACAGATACGCAGTATTTT; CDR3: CASSHEGTYTDTQYF
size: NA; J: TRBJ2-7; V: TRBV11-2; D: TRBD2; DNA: TGTGCCAGCAGCTACTCGGGAGGCAGCTCCTACGAGCAGTACTTC; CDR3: CASSYSGGSSYEQYF
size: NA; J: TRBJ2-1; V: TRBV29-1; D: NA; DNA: TGCAGCGTTGAGGCAACAGGGAGCTCCTACAATGAGCAGTTCTTC; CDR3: CSVEATGSSYNEQFF
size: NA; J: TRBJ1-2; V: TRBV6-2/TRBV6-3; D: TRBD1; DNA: TGTGCCAGCAGTTCGACCAACAGGGGAGGCTACACCTTC; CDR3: CASSSTNRGGYTF
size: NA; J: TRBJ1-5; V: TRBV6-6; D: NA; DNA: TGTGCCAGCAGTTCGGCCAGGTTCTCGTATCAGCCCCAGCATTTT; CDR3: CASSSARFSYQPQHF
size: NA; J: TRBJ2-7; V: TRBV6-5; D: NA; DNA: TGTGCCAGCAGTTACTACCAGGGCCGCTCCTACGAGCAGTACTTC; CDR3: CASSYYQGRSYEQYF
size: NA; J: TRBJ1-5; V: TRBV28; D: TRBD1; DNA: TGTGCCTCGGACAGGGGGCGCGGGCAGCCCCAGCATTTT; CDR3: CASDRGRGQPQHF
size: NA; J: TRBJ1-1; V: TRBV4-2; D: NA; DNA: TGTGCCAGCAGCCCAGGGTTTCTAGGCACTGAAGCTTTCTTT; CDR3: CASSPGFLGTEAFF
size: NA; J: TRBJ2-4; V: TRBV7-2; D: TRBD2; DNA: TGTGCCAGCAGCTTAGGGGCCGGGACTAGCGGGTTAGCCAAAAACATTCAGTACTTC; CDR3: CASSLGAGTSGLAKNIQYF
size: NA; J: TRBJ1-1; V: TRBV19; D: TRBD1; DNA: TGTGCCAGTAGTTTCTCAGGGGGTGTGAACACTGAAGCTTTCTTT; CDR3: CASSFSGGVNTEAFF